A selection of T cell receptor beta chains follows, all from one sample in a study of graft-versus-host responses after intestinal transplantation. Produced via immunoSEQ multiplex PCR; TCRdb's table is partial and in-frame only. The sample holds over 65,000 clones; 92% are singletons and the top ten take about 0.63%. This specimen was PBMCs, taken 98 days after intestinal transplantation. The receptors shown here come from a human patient who received an intestinal transplant, so some T cells may come from the graft donor. CDR3s include the opening cysteine and the closing phenylalanine or tryptophan. The order of the fields is V gene, CDR3 protein.

>TRBV6-1
CASTTGGAGEQYF
>TRBV14
CASSILTRGSYEQYF
>TRBV6-4
CASSEARPLNTEAFF
>TRBV28
CASSFLYTLAGLYEQYF
>TRBV27
CASSSDSSNEQFF
>TRBV5-1
CASSSPTGELFF
>TRBV27
CASSPQREAFF
>TRBV27
CASSHQGYEQYF
>TRBV2
CASSETAPWDEQFF
>TRBV27
CASKSLGSAYEQYF
>TRBV6-1
CASSEQGTRDGYTF
>TRBV7-9
CASSRLAGSSYNEQFF
>TRBV28
CASSSLMWRDTQYF
>TRBV7-9
CASSLAGTRISNEQFF
>TRBV6-5
CASSYSGTGETQYF
>TRBV7-2
CASSLELRASDTQYF
>TRBV5-1
CASSTRGPGANVLTF
>TRBV6-9
CASNQRELITDTQYF
>TRBV6-5
CASSEARNHEQFF
>TRBV6-4
CATLKLDSLIGFDEQFF
>TRBV5-4
CASSHTGTGNEQFF
>TRBV18
CASSPAGKGYGYTF
>TRBV5-6
CASSCRAIDCEQYF
>TRBV11-3
CASSLGVRAANEKLFF
>TRBV18
CASSPKELAVPQYF
>TRBV5-5
CASSLGRLNTEAFF
>TRBV28
CASSLGSISTDTQYF
>TRBV7-7
CASSLDGGETQYF
>TRBV28
CASSYRVGRGRDTEAFF
>TRBV4-2
CASSQDPRFPLSGANVLTF
>TRBV4-2
CASSLRNEQFF
>TRBV5-1
CASSLGGLDTQYF
>TRBV27
CASSPGDSLNQPQHF
>TRBV4-1
CASSQVGQGDLYEQYF
>TRBV6-5
CASSWDWQNTEAFF
>TRBV7-6
CASSPLAGGPGEQFF
>TRBV9
CASSVGLAGGHNEQFF
>TRBV6-5
CASSYPGGGRSEQFF
>TRBV4-1
CASTPWVSGRAYEQYF
>TRBV9
CASSVGQGAGYEQYF
>TRBV10-1
CASSEAGGSLKRDQPQHF
>TRBV10-2
CASSPLAASTDTQYF
>TRBV28
CAIGRVNYYEQYF
>TRBV15
CATSTTRAGTNYNEQFF
>TRBV30
CACPCGNTGELFF
>TRBV5-4
CASSLDRVNYGYTF
>TRBV9
CASSPGAGGPDGELFF
>TRBV10-3
CAISQGQGNEQFF
>TRBV6-5
CASSDVRDGEKLFF
>TRBV5-1
CASSSEGTTNEKLFF
>TRBV25-1
CASSGEGEETQYF
>TRBV6-6
CASSYSQEGAREQYF
>TRBV6-6
CASSYGGSNTGELFF
>TRBV7-6
CASSTRPGLAKDTQYF
>TRBV19
CASNRDRENQPQHF